Listed below are T cell receptor beta chains from one sample, sequenced in a study of CD8+CD57+ T cells in acquired aplastic anemia. One entry per CDR3 protein results from TCRdb running MiXCR on the reads. This table has some 120,000 distinct CDR3 sequences, over 45% appearing once. The sample consisted of sorted CD4+, CD8+, or CD8+CD57+ T cells (not recorded which) from PBMCs. The source is a human donor in good health, serving as a control. The CDR3 runs from the conserved cysteine through the conserved F or W. A D gene is named only where the DNA matches it firmly. Expanded clones are given a class, and other clones once, few, many or no size at all.

cdr3_nt cdr3_aa v_call d_call clone_size j_call
TGTGCCAGCAGCCCAACACAGGGTCTAGGGTGGACCGGGGAGCTGTTTTTT CASSPTQGLGWTGELFF TRBV7-9 NA many TRBJ2-2
TGTGCCAGCAGCTTGGCCCGCGCCGGGACAGGGAGCAATCAGCCCCAGCATTTT CASSLARAGTGSNQPQHF TRBV5-4 TRBD1 many TRBJ1-5
TGTGCCACCAGTGACGCCGGGTCCAGCTACGAGCAGTACTTC CATSDAGSSYEQYF TRBV24-1 NA few TRBJ2-7
TGTGCCAGCAGTGAAGCAGGGGCCTCCTACAATGAGCAGTTCTTC CASSEAGASYNEQFF TRBV2 NA many TRBJ2-1
TGTGCTAGTGGTTTGCTGACCTTGGTGGGTAGCAATCAGCCCCAGCATTTT CASGLLTLVGSNQPQHF TRBV12-5 NA many TRBJ1-5
TGTGCCAGCAGCTTAGGGGACCTAGCCCGTTATACGCAGTATTTT CASSLGDLARYTQYF TRBV7-9 NA many TRBJ2-3
TGTGCCATGTCTCTAGGGGTGGACACTGAAGCTTTCTTT CAMSLGVDTEAFF TRBV10-3 NA medium-sized TRBJ1-1
TGCAGTGCTAACGACCCGGGACAGGCGTACAATGAGCAGTTCTTC CSANDPGQAYNEQFF TRBV20-1 TRBD1 NA TRBJ2-1
TGTGCCAGCAGCCGTCGGACAGGGGTTGTTTCACCCCTCCACTTT CASSRRTGVVSPLHF TRBV7-8 TRBD1 NA TRBJ1-6
TGTGCCAGCAGGGTGACAGGGGGTACAGATACGCAGTATTTT CASRVTGGTDTQYF TRBV2 TRBD1 NA TRBJ2-3
TGTGCCATCAGTCCAGGGGTGAGCAATCAGCCCCAGCATTTT CAISPGVSNQPQHF TRBV10-3 NA NA TRBJ1-5
TGTGCCAGTAGGGACAGGGGGCAAAGCACAGATACGCAGTATTTT CASRDRGQSTDTQYF TRBV19 TRBD1 once TRBJ2-3
TGTGCCTGGAGCGACGCCATCCAGGTTACATATTTCGATGAGCAGTTCTTC CAWSDAIQVTYFDEQFF TRBV30 NA few TRBJ2-1
TGTGCCAGTAGCGCCAGGGAGTGGAGCACTGAAGCTTTCTTT CASSAREWSTEAFF TRBV19 NA NA TRBJ1-1
TGTGCCAGCAGCTATGGACGGTCCTACGAGCAGTACTTC CASSYGRSYEQYF TRBV7-2 NA NA TRBJ2-7
TGTGCCAGCAGCCGCGGGGGGTACGAGCAGTACTTC CASSRGGYEQYF TRBV7-8 TRBD2 NA TRBJ2-7
TGTGCCAGCACTCCCCGGGGACAGATTAATGAAAAACTGTTTTTT CASTPRGQINEKLFF TRBV2 TRBD1 many TRBJ1-4
TGTGCCAGCAGCTTAGCAACAGGGAGTGGCTACACCTTC CASSLATGSGYTF TRBV7-6 NA NA TRBJ1-2
TGTGCCAGTAGGACTAGCGGGGGGTCCAGAGGTAATGAGCAGTTCTTC CASRTSGGSRGNEQFF TRBV19 TRBD2 NA TRBJ2-1
TGCGCCAGCAGCCAAGGTGCGGCCTACTCTGGAAACACCATATATTTT CASSQGAAYSGNTIYF TRBV4-1 NA many TRBJ1-3
TGCAGCGTAAACAGGGGCCGGACCGGGGAGCTGTTTTTT CSVNRGRTGELFF TRBV29-1 TRBD1 many TRBJ2-2
TGTGCCAGTACCTCCTATCCGCTTGGCTACACCTTC CASTSYPLGYTF TRBV19 NA NA TRBJ1-2
TGTGCCAGCAGCTTACCGGACAGGGGCGTAGGCTACACCTTC CASSLPDRGVGYTF TRBV7-2 TRBD1 NA TRBJ1-2
TGTGCCAGCAGTCGCCCGGGACAGGGGAACACTGAAGCTTTCTTT CASSRPGQGNTEAFF TRBV2 TRBD1 NA TRBJ1-1
TGTGCCAGCAGCTTACCATCGACAGGCTACCACGAGCAGTACTTC CASSLPSTGYHEQYF TRBV7-9 NA many TRBJ2-7
TGTGCCAGCAGGGGCTACAATGAGCAGTTCTTC CASRGYNEQFF TRBV2 NA many TRBJ2-1
TGTGCCAGCAGCCCGGGCAGGGGTAACTATGGCTACACCTTC CASSPGRGNYGYTF TRBV7-2 NA NA TRBJ1-2
TGTGCCAGCAGTGAACACTTAGACAGTGGCTACACCTTC CASSEHLDSGYTF TRBV6-1 NA many TRBJ1-2
TGTGCCATCAGGGCAGGGGCCTCCTACGAGCAGTACTTC CAIRAGASYEQYF TRBV10-3 NA NA TRBJ2-7
TGTGCCAGCCATTCCGGGACAGGGTACAATGAGCAGTTCTTC CASHSGTGYNEQFF TRBV11-1 TRBD1 NA TRBJ2-1
TGTGCCAGCAGCCATCCCCCCGGGGGAGCCTCCGTGAACGGACCCCTCCACTTT CASSHPPGGASVNGPLHF TRBV7-6 NA many TRBJ1-6
TGTGCTAGAGACCCCTCGCGACAGACAGACAATGAGCAGTTCTTC CARDPSRQTDNEQFF TRBV2 NA NA TRBJ2-1
TGTGCCACCAGTGACTCCAGTGGTTACGAGCAGTACTTC CATSDSSGYEQYF TRBV24-1 NA NA TRBJ2-7
TGTGCCCGCAGCGGGACGGGCTGGGATGGCTACACCTTC CARSGTGWDGYTF TRBV9 NA NA TRBJ1-2
TGTGCCAGCAGGCTACAGGGCAATCAGCCCCAGCATTTT CASRLQGNQPQHF TRBV2 NA NA TRBJ1-5
TGTGCCAGCAGCTCCTTGACTAGCGGGGCCGGGGATACGCAGTATTTT CASSSLTSGAGDTQYF TRBV5-4 TRBD2 NA TRBJ2-3
TGCAGTGCTAGTTCCAGCGTTACAGATACGCAGTATTTT CSASSSVTDTQYF TRBV20-1 NA few TRBJ2-3
TGCAGCGCACGCCAAGCGGGTCACGAGCAGTACTTC CSARQAGHEQYF TRBV29-1 NA few TRBJ2-7
TGTGCCAGCAGCTTAACAACTAGCGGGCCCCAAGAGACCCAGTACTTC CASSLTTSGPQETQYF TRBV7-3 TRBD2 NA TRBJ2-5
TGCAGTGCTAGATCCTTCGGACGCCTAGACACCGGGGAGCTGTTTTTT CSARSFGRLDTGELFF TRBV20-1 NA NA TRBJ2-2
TGTGCCAGCGGAAGCTATCAGTCGAACACTGAAGCTTTCTTT CASGSYQSNTEAFF TRBV3-1 NA many TRBJ1-1
TGTGCCAGCAGCTTATCTCCGGGGGTTTTGGCGTACGAGCAGTACTTC CASSLSPGVLAYEQYF TRBV11-2 NA NA TRBJ2-7
TGCAGCGTTGCCAAGGATATCGGCTATGGCTACACCTTC CSVAKDIGYGYTF TRBV29-1 NA few TRBJ1-2
TGTGCCAGCAGTTACTCGGGCCGTAGACAGTTCTTC CASSYSGRRQFF TRBV6-5 NA many TRBJ2-1
TGTGCCAGCAGCTTAGGCGGAAACACCTTC CASSLGGNTF TRBV7-9 NA NA TRBJ1-2
TGTGCCAGCAGCCTTAACCCCGGGGCAGGTGGTGGCTACACCTTC CASSLNPGAGGGYTF TRBV16 NA many TRBJ1-2
TGTGCCAGCAGCCGAACAGGGACAACTGACTATGGCTACACCTTC CASSRTGTTDYGYTF TRBV7-2 NA many TRBJ1-2
TGCAGTGCTAGCCGACAGGGGAGGGGCGATGGCTACACCTTC CSASRQGRGDGYTF TRBV20-1 TRBD1 once TRBJ1-2
TGTGCCACCAGCAGAGACAGGGGGAGCTATGGCTACACCTTC CATSRDRGSYGYTF TRBV15 TRBD1 NA TRBJ1-2
TGTGCCATCAGTGAGTCGATTGGGGATGGCTACACCTTC CAISESIGDGYTF TRBV10-3 NA NA TRBJ1-2
TGTGCCAGCAGTTACTCGACAGGGGATTTGGCTGGAAACACCTTC CASSYSTGDLAGNTF TRBV10-3 TRBD1 once TRBJ1-2
TGTGCCAGCAGCTTAGCCTTCGGGCCACCCCTCCACTTT CASSLAFGPPLHF TRBV7-2 NA NA TRBJ1-6
TGTGCCAGCAGTGCTTTCGGGACTAGCGGGAGGAAAACCGGGGAGCTGTTTTTT CASSAFGTSGRKTGELFF TRBV2 TRBD2 many TRBJ2-2
TGTGCCAGCAGTGATCGGGGGGGGCTAGGACAGCCCCAGCATTTT CASSDRGGLGQPQHF TRBV6-4 NA NA TRBJ1-5
TGTGCCAGCAGTTACGACAGGGTATCCACCGGGGAGCTGTTTTTT CASSYDRVSTGELFF TRBV6-5 TRBD1 NA TRBJ2-2
TGTGCCTGGAGTGTATCTGTGGGGAGCTACACCTTC CAWSVSVGSYTF TRBV30 NA many TRBJ1-2
TGTGCTAGTGGCCCCGGGACAGGGAGGTCACCCCTCCACTTT CASGPGTGRSPLHF TRBV12-5 TRBD1 NA TRBJ1-6
TGTGCCAGTGGGCGGCCCTACGAGCAGTACTTC CASGRPYEQYF TRBV19 NA many TRBJ2-7
TGCGCCAGCAGCTTGGGTCTAGCAGGGGGAAACCAAGAGGCCCAGTACTTC CASSLGLAGGNQEAQYF TRBV5-1 TRBD1 NA TRBJ2-5